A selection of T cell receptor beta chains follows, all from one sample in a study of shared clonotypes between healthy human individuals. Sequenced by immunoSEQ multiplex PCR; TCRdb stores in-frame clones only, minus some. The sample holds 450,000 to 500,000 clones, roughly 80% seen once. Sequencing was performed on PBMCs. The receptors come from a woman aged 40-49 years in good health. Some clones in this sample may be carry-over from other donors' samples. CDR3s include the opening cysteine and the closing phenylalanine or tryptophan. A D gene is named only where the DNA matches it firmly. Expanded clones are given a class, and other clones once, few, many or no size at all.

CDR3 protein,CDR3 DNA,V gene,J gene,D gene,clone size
CAIRVGGSYNEQFF,TGTGCCATCAGGGTGGGGGGGTCCTACAATGAGCAGTTCTTC,TRBV10-3,TRBJ2-1,TRBD2,.
CASSLSSDEQYF,TGTGCCAGCAGCTTATCATCAGATGAGCAGTACTTC,TRBV13,TRBJ2-7,.,.
CASRESGNEQFF,TGTGCCAGCAGAGAAAGCGGCAATGAGCAGTTCTTC,TRBV28,TRBJ2-1,.,.
CASSNRDNYEQYF,TGTGCCAGCAGCAACCGGGACAACTACGAGCAGTACTTC,TRBV11-2,TRBJ2-7,.,.
CASSQDPARRQETQYF,TGTGCCAGCAGCCAAGATCCGGCGCGGCGGCAAGAGACCCAGTACTTC,TRBV4-2,TRBJ2-5,.,.
CASSVAGGGTEAFF,TGTGCCAGCAGTGTGGCGGGGGGAGGCACTGAAGCTTTCTTT,TRBV2,TRBJ1-1,.,.
CASSVASQETQYF,TGTGCCAGCAGCGTAGCCTCCCAAGAGACCCAGTACTTC,TRBV9,TRBJ2-5,.,once
CATSPLGLADTYEQYF,TGTGCCACCAGCCCCCTCGGACTAGCGGATACCTACGAGCAGTACTTC,TRBV15,TRBJ2-7,TRBD2,few
CASSQDGRTDYTQYF,TGTGCCAGCAGCCAAGATGGGCGGACGGATTATACGCAGTATTTT,TRBV4-2,TRBJ2-3,.,.
CASSLAATPRSYNEQFF,TGTGCCAGCAGCTTAGCCGCGACCCCTCGCTCCTACAATGAGCAGTTCTTC,TRBV7-9,TRBJ2-1,.,once
CASSTSGHEQYF,TGTGCCAGCAGTACCTCAGGGCACGAGCAGTACTTC,TRBV2,TRBJ2-7,.,.
CASSTTRGPRDTDTQYF,TGCGCCAGCAGCACCACCCGGGGCCCCAGAGACACAGATACGCAGTATTTT,TRBV4-1,TRBJ2-3,.,.
CASSESGTGKHSYEQYF,TGTGCCAGCAGTGAATCGGGTACAGGGAAACACTCCTACGAGCAGTACTTC,TRBV25-1,TRBJ2-7,.,.
CASSPPGGYEQYF,TGTGCCAGCAGTCCCCCAGGGGGCTACGAGCAGTACTTC,TRBV6-5,TRBJ2-7,TRBD1,.
CAWDPSGRSTDTQYF,TGTGCCTGGGACCCTAGCGGGAGATCCACGGATACGCAGTATTTT,TRBV30,TRBJ2-3,TRBD2,.
CASSSPTYTGTGGTDTQYF,TGTGCCAGCAGCTCGCCCACCTACACCGGGACAGGAGGGACAGATACGCAGTATTTT,TRBV9,TRBJ2-3,TRBD1,.
CASIRAGRASYEQYF,TGTGCCAGCATCAGGGCCGGGAGGGCCTCCTACGAGCAGTACTTC,TRBV2,TRBJ2-7,TRBD2,.
CASSSPGGGDYGYTF,TGTGCCAGCAGTTCCCCGGGAGGGGGGGACTATGGCTACACCTTC,TRBV6-5,TRBJ1-2,.,.
CASSLDVDEKLFF,TGCGCCAGCAGCTTGGACGTAGATGAAAAACTGTTTTTT,TRBV5-1,TRBJ1-4,.,.
CASSQDWREGHNEQFF,TGCGCCAGCAGCCAAGATTGGCGAGAGGGACACAATGAGCAGTTCTTC,TRBV4-3,TRBJ2-1,.,.
CASRGQSNQPQHF,TGTGCCAGCAGAGGACAGAGCAATCAGCCCCAGCATTTT,TRBV2,TRBJ1-5,.,.
CASSTPGPGGTETQYF,TGTGCCAGTAGTACCCCGGGTCCTGGAGGGACGGAGACCCAGTACTTC,TRBV19,TRBJ2-5,.,.
CASSLETGDTGELFF,TGCGCCAGCAGCTTAGAAACAGGGGACACCGGGGAGCTGTTTTTT,TRBV5-1,TRBJ2-2,TRBD1,.
CASSLFTRGANTGELFF,TGTGCCAGCAGCCTTTTTACGCGGGGGGCCAACACCGGGGAGCTGTTTTTT,TRBV5-4,TRBJ2-2,TRBD2,.
CASSLAGGTQETQYF,TGTGCCAGCAGCTTGGCGGGGGGGACCCAAGAGACCCAGTACTTC,TRBV7-2,TRBJ2-5,TRBD2,once
CASSEGMGQGATEAFF,TGTGCCAGCAGTGAAGGTATGGGACAGGGGGCTACTGAAGCTTTCTTT,TRBV25-1,TRBJ1-1,TRBD1,.
CSVEVTEKLFF,TGCAGCGTTGAAGTCACTGAAAAACTGTTTTTT,TRBV29-1,TRBJ1-4,.,.
CASVPDSSNQPQHF,TGTGCCAGCGTACCGGACAGTTCCAATCAGCCCCAGCATTTT,TRBV6-6,TRBJ1-5,.,.
CASSYTSSGNNEQFF,TGTGCCAGCAGTTACACCTCTAGCGGAAACAATGAGCAGTTCTTC,TRBV10-3,TRBJ2-1,TRBD2,.
CASSFNWDLSSYEQYF,TGTGCCAGCAGCTTTAATTGGGACTTGAGCTCCTACGAGCAGTACTTC,TRBV7-2,TRBJ2-7,.,.
CASSTDRNQPQHF,TGTGCCAGTAGTACCGACAGGAACCAGCCCCAGCATTTT,TRBV19,TRBJ1-5,.,.
CAWSAGTFYEQYF,TGTGCCTGGAGCGCCGGGACTTTCTACGAGCAGTACTTC,TRBV30,TRBJ2-7,.,.
CASSLRVGLEQYF,TGTGCCAGCAGCTTACGAGTGGGTCTCGAGCAGTACTTC,TRBV7-2,TRBJ2-7,.,.
CASHNGQGLYEQYF,TGTGCCAGCCATAATGGACAGGGGCTATACGAGCAGTACTTC,TRBV28,TRBJ2-7,TRBD1,once
CASSVGPNSYEQYF,TGTGCCAGCAGCGTAGGGCCTAATTCCTACGAGCAGTACTTC,TRBV9,TRBJ2-7,.,.
CASSQDISLTLFF,TGCGCCAGCAGCCAAGATATCTCGTTGACACTGTTTTTT,TRBV4-1,TRBJ1-4,.,.
CASSLLQVVATNEKLFF,TGTGCCAGCAGCTTACTCCAGGTTGTTGCAACTAATGAAAAACTGTTTTTT,TRBV7-9,TRBJ1-4,.,few
CASSEGTGVRVDGYTF,TGTGCCAGCAGTGAAGGGACAGGGGTTCGGGTGGATGGCTACACCTTC,TRBV2,TRBJ1-2,TRBD1,many
CASSPAGKGAGELFF,TGTGCCAGCAGTCCCGCAGGCAAGGGGGCCGGGGAGCTGTTTTTT,TRBV25-1,TRBJ2-2,.,.
CASTIQETQYF,TGTGCCAGCACTATTCAAGAGACCCAGTACTTC,TRBV2,TRBJ2-5,.,.
CSVRIGGSSYNEQFF,TGCAGCGTCCGCATTGGCGGGAGCTCCTACAATGAGCAGTTCTTC,TRBV29-1,TRBJ2-1,TRBD2,.
CASSVGVSYNEQFF,TGTGCCAGCAGCGTGGGGGTGTCCTACAATGAGCAGTTCTTC,TRBV7-9,TRBJ2-1,.,.
CASSLWGRAVAGELFF,TGTGCCAGCAGCTTGTGGGGGAGGGCCGTGGCCGGGGAGCTGTTTTTT,TRBV5-5,TRBJ2-2,TRBD2,.
CASSLEYLGSSGNTIYF,TGCGCCAGCAGCTTGGAATACCTGGGCAGCTCTGGAAACACCATATATTTT,TRBV5-1,TRBJ1-3,.,.
CASTSDRFTGELFF,TGTGCCAGCACCTCGGACAGGTTCACCGGGGAGCTGTTTTTT,TRBV2,TRBJ2-2,TRBD1,.
CASSPGTPMGQFF,TGTGCCAGCAGTCCCGGGACCCCAATGGGGCAGTTCTTC,TRBV11-2,TRBJ2-1,.,.
CASSLGEGLGTEAFF,TGTGCCAGCAGCTTAGGCGAGGGGTTAGGCACTGAAGCTTTCTTT,TRBV13,TRBJ1-1,.,.
CASSYSGDEQYF,TGTGCCAGCAGTTACTCCGGGGACGAGCAGTACTTC,TRBV6-5,TRBJ2-7,.,.
CASSLLVNEQFF,TGTGCCAGCAGCTTACTGGTCAATGAGCAGTTCTTC,TRBV7-9,TRBJ2-1,.,.
CASSQNEKLFF,TGTGCCAGCAGCCAAAATGAAAAACTGTTTTTT,TRBV28,TRBJ1-4,.,once
CASSPTGTDGYTF,TGTGCCAGCAGTCCGACTGGGACGGATGGCTACACCTTC,TRBV2,TRBJ1-2,.,many
CASSLSWYEQFF,TGTGCCAGCAGCTTATCGTGGTATGAGCAGTTCTTC,TRBV7-9,TRBJ2-1,.,.
CASSQSGAQETQYF,TGTGCCAGCAGCCAGTCCGGGGCCCAAGAGACCCAGTACTTC,TRBV5-4,TRBJ2-5,.,.
CAGSQDTDTQYF,TGTGCCGGGTCGCAGGATACAGATACGCAGTATTTT,TRBV2,TRBJ2-3,.,.
CASNALGGGSSYEQYF,TGTGCCAGCAATGCCCTCGGAGGAGGCAGCTCCTACGAGCAGTACTTC,TRBV28,TRBJ2-7,.,.
CASGHWGGHFFGMNTEAFF,TGCGCCAGCGGCCATTGGGGCGGACATTTTTTTGGCATGAACACTGAAGCTTTCTTT,TRBV10-1,TRBJ1-1,.,few
CASRELATSSYNEQFF,TGCGCCAGCAGAGAACTAGCGACCAGCTCCTACAATGAGCAGTTCTTC,TRBV5-1,TRBJ2-1,TRBD2,.
CASSPEFSFETQYF,TGTGCCAGCAGCCCAGAGTTCTCCTTTGAGACCCAGTACTTC,TRBV7-9,TRBJ2-5,.,.
CSVEVVAGNNEQFF,TGCAGCGTTGAAGTAGTGGCAGGGAACAATGAGCAGTTCTTC,TRBV29-1,TRBJ2-1,.,.